One sample yielded the 7 T cell receptor beta chains listed below, sequenced in a study of blood T cell repertoires in COVID-19. Assay: immunoSEQ multiplex PCR; the TCRdb copy retains only in-frame clones and omits some. This table has 130,000 to 150,000 clones, around 84% appearing once. The sequencing sample was made of peripheral blood. The source is a man in his 60s with active or convalescent COVID-19.

V usage is TRBV18 and J usage is TRBJ2-2; TRBD1 aligns across 9 bases. CDR3 size: 16 residues. After removal of 2 bases from V and 4 bases from J, the junction contained 5 bases not matched to a gene. CDR1 and CDR2 from the germline V gene are KGHSH and LQKENI. The CDR3 nucleotides are TGTGCCAGCTCACCAACGACAGGGGGTGGCACCGGGGAGCTGTTTTTT. Translated, it gives CASSPTTGGGTGELFF.

The table lists this clone with a few counts. The chain joins TRBV7-2 to TRBJ1-5, with a tentative D call TRBD1 (6 bases). Germline V CDR1 and CDR2: SGHTA, FQGNSA. V was pared by 0 bases and J by 7 bases, with 13 bases between. This CDR3 region has 15 residues. CDR3: CASSLAPGEGQPQHF. CDR3 DNA: TGTGCCAGCAGCTTAGCGCCAGGGGAAGGACAGCCCCAGCATTTT.

The CDR3 DNA reads as TGTGCCTCGCTCGCGGGATCTGGAGATACGCAGTATTTT. It codes for CASLAGSGDTQYF. The V call is TRBV11-2, the J call TRBJ2-3; TRBD2 might be the D (6 bases). Looked up from germline, CDR1 is SGHAT and CDR2 is FQNNGV. The CDR3 totals 13 residues. Deletions cut 11 bases from V and 5 bases from J, with 17 bases between. The whole variable domain, remainder taken from reference TRBV11-2 and TRBJ2-3, is EAGVAQSPRYKIIEKRQSVAFWCNPISGHATLYWYQQILGQGPKLLIQFQNNGVVDDSQLPKDRFSAERLKGVDSTLKIQPAKLEDSAVYLCASLAGSGDTQYFGPGTRLTVL.

The V call is TRBV24-1, the J call TRBJ2-7, with 10 bases aligning to TRBD1. Germline V lookup: CDR1 KGHDR, CDR2 SFDVKD. Trimming removed 9 bases from V and 7 bases from J; junction bases left unmatched: 14. The CDR3 has 15 amino acids. CDR3 sequence: CATSSSGTGVWEQYF. CDR3 bases: TGTGCCACCTCAAGTTCCGGGACAGGGGTTTGGGAGCAGTACTTC.

The chain is built from TRBV28 and TRBJ1-1, with 7 positions matching TRBD1. J was trimmed by 12 bases and V by 5 bases; bases with no gene match: 15. Germline assignment: CDR1 MDHEN and CDR2 SYDVKM. CDR3 length: 14 residues. The CDR3 coding sequence is TGTGCCAGCAGTCGTACAGGGGCCTCGCTGAACTCTTTCTTT. It encodes CASSRTGASLNSFF.

Written as DNA, the CDR3 is TGTGCCAGCATCACCACAGGGTTCCACGAGCAGTACTTC. As protein: CASITTGFHEQYF. V usage is TRBV6-5 and J usage is TRBJ2-7, with D maybe TRBD1 (6 bases). V lost 7 bases and J 5 bases, leaving 15 bases between the germline ends. Per the germline V gene, CDR1 is MNHEY and CDR2 is SVGAGI. The CDR3 has 13 amino acids.

This clone showed up just once. The V gene is TRBV19, the J gene TRBJ1-2; 9 bases line up with TRBD1. Germline values: CDR1 LNHDA, CDR2 SQIVND (reference sequence). This CDR3 is built from 12 residues. With V trimmed by 9 bases and J by 4 bases, 3 bases remained unmatched. The CDR3 nucleotides are TGTGCCAGCCGGGACAGGGTCTATGGCTACACCTTC. Protein product: CASRDRVYGYTF.